The rows below give T cell receptor beta chains drawn from one sample of a study of technical replicates of blood from a handful of donors. The protocol was immunoSEQ multiplex PCR, while the TCRdb copy is restricted to in-frame clones and leaves out a portion. The table includes approximately 85,000 clones, 94% detected once. The specimen sequenced was T cells isolated from PBMCs. These receptor sequences come from a human donor in good health. Each CDR3 is given with its conserved first and last residue. D genes are given only for firm matches. Rows may omit the clone size; those that give it use once, few, many or a size class.

J: TRBJ1-2; size: .; D: .; V: TRBV23-1; CDR3: CASSHGQPFYGYTF; DNA: TGCGCCAGCAGTCATGGGCAGCCCTTCTATGGCTACACCTTC
J: TRBJ2-1; size: .; D: TRBD1; V: TRBV2; CDR3: CASSRTGYNEQFF; DNA: TGTGCCAGTTCGAGGACAGGGTACAATGAGCAGTTCTTC
J: TRBJ2-1; size: .; D: TRBD2; V: TRBV7-9; CDR3: CASSPFQWASGRGEQFF; DNA: TGTGCCAGCAGCCCCTTCCAGTGGGCTAGCGGGAGGGGTGAGCAGTTCTTC
J: TRBJ1-4; size: .; D: TRBD1; V: TRBV2; CDR3: CASSRDRVAIEKLFF; DNA: TGTGCCAGCAGCCGGGACAGGGTGGCTATTGAAAAACTGTTTTTT
J: TRBJ2-7; size: once; D: TRBD2; V: TRBV6-5; CDR3: CASSYSRGTSSYEQYF; DNA: TGTGCCAGCAGTTACTCGCGGGGGACTAGTTCCTACGAGCAGTACTTC
J: TRBJ1-2; size: .; D: .; V: TRBV5-1; CDR3: CASTGRGGDGYTF; DNA: TGCGCCAGCACCGGGCGTGGAGGGGATGGCTACACCTTC
J: TRBJ2-7; size: .; D: TRBD1; V: TRBV7-2; CDR3: CASSRGTGNYEQYF; DNA: TGTGCCAGCAGCCGAGGGACAGGGAATTACGAGCAGTACTTC
J: TRBJ1-1; size: .; D: TRBD1; V: TRBV19; CDR3: CASTQGGNTEAFF; DNA: TGTGCCAGTACACAGGGGGGAAACACTGAAGCTTTCTTT
J: TRBJ1-6; size: .; D: .; V: TRBV7-3; CDR3: CASSLQATNSPLHF; DNA: TGTGCCAGCAGCTTACAGGCTACGAATTCACCCCTCCACTTT
J: TRBJ2-2; size: .; D: TRBD2; V: TRBV7-6; CDR3: CASSLSPSGRDGELFF; DNA: TGTGCCAGCAGCTTAAGCCCTAGCGGGAGGGACGGGGAGCTGTTTTTT
J: TRBJ2-5; size: .; D: .; V: TRBV27; CDR3: CASSLQGLQETQYF; DNA: TGTGCCAGCAGTTTACAGGGCCTCCAAGAGACCCAGTACTTC
J: TRBJ2-7; size: .; D: TRBD1; V: TRBV6-1; CDR3: CASYDRDRVPEQYF; DNA: TGTGCCAGCTATGACCGGGACAGAGTACCCGAGCAGTACTTC
J: TRBJ1-1; size: .; D: .; V: TRBV10-3; CDR3: CAIKGGGMNTEAFF; DNA: TGTGCCATCAAGGGCGGGGGAATGAACACTGAAGCTTTCTTT
J: TRBJ2-6; size: .; D: .; V: TRBV7-9; CDR3: CASSLRASSGANVLTF; DNA: TGTGCCAGCAGCTTGAGAGCGAGCTCTGGGGCCAACGTCCTGACTTTC
J: TRBJ2-7; size: .; D: TRBD2; V: TRBV7-6; CDR3: CASSTNLGGGTSYEQYF; DNA: TGTGCCAGCAGCACAAACCTAGGGGGAGGGACTAGCTACGAGCAGTACTTC
J: TRBJ2-1; size: .; D: .; V: TRBV25-1; CDR3: CASSPTMSEQFF; DNA: TGTGCCAGCAGTCCAACAATGTCTGAGCAGTTCTTC
J: TRBJ1-3; size: .; D: .; V: TRBV4-1; CDR3: CASSQESGFAGNTIYF; DNA: TGCGCCAGCAGCCAAGAGTCCGGGTTCGCTGGAAACACCATATATTTT
J: TRBJ2-7; size: .; D: .; V: TRBV7-2; CDR3: CASSLVSGQQYEQYF; DNA: TGTGCCAGCAGCTTAGTGAGTGGACAACAATACGAGCAGTACTTC
J: TRBJ1-2; size: .; D: .; V: TRBV19; CDR3: CASSIKVRGEDGYTF; DNA: TGTGCCAGTAGTATAAAGGTTCGGGGGGAGGATGGCTACACCTTC
J: TRBJ1-3; size: once; D: .; V: TRBV27; CDR3: CASRAGGRRSGNTIYF; DNA: TGTGCCAGCAGGGCGGGGGGGCGTCGCTCTGGAAACACCATATATTTT
J: TRBJ2-7; size: .; D: .; V: TRBV5-1; CDR3: CASSSTAGRGDEQYF; DNA: TGCGCCAGCAGCTCCACTGCGGGACGCGGTGACGAGCAGTACTTC